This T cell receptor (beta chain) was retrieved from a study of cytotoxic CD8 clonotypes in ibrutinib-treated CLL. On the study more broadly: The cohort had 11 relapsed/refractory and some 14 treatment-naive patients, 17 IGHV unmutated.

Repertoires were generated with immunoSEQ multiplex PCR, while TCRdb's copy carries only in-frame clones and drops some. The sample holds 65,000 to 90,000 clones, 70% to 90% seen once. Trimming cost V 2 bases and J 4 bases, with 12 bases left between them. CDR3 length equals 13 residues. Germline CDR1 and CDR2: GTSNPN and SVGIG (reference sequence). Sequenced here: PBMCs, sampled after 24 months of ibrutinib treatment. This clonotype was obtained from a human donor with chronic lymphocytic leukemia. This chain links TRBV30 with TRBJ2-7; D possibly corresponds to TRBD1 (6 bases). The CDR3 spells CAWSRGTPYEQYF. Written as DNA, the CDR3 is TGTGCCTGGAGTCGAGGGACACCTTACGAGCAGTACTTC.